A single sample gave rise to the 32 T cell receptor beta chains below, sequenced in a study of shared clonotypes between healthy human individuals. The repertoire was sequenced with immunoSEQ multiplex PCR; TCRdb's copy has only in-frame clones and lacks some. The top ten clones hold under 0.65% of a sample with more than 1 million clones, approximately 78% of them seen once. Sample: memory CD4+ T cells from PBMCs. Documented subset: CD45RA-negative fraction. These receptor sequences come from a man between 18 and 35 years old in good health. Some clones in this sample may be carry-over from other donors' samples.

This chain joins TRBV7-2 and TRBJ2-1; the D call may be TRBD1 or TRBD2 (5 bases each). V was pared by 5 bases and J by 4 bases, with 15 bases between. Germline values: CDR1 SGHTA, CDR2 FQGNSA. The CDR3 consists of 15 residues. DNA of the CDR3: TGTGCCAGCAGCCGCCCCGGGACCTCTTACAATGAGCAGTTCTTC. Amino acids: CASSRPGTSYNEQFF.

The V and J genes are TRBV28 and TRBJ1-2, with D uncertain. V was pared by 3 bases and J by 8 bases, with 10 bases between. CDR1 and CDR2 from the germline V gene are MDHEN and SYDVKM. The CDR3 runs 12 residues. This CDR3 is CASSFQQRGYTF. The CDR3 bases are TGTGCCAGCAGTTTTCAACAGCGGGGCTACACCTTC.

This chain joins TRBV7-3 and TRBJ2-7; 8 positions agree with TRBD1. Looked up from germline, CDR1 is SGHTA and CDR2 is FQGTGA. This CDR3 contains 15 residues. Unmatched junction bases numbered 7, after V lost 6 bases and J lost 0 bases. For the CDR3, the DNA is TGTGCCAGCAGATTTCGGGACAGGAGCTCCTACGAGCAGTACTTC. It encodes CASRFRDRSSYEQYF.

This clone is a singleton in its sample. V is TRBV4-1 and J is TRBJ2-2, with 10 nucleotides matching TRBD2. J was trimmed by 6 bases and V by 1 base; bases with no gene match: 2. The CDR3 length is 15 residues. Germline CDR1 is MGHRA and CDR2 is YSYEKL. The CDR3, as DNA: TGCGCCAGCAGCCAAGCAGGGACTAGCGCCGGGGAGCTGTTTTTT. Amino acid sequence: CASSQAGTSAGELFF.

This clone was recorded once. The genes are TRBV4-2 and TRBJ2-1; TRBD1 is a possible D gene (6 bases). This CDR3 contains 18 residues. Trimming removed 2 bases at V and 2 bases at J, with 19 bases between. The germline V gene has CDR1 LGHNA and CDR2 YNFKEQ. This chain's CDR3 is CASSQLFQAQGTYNEQFF. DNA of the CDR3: TGTGCCAGCAGCCAACTTTTCCAGGCGCAGGGGACCTACAATGAGCAGTTCTTC.

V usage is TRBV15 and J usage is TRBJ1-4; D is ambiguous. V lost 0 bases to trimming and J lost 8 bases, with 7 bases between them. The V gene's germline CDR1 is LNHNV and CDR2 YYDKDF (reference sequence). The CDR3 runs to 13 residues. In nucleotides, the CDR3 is TGTGCCACCAGCAGAGACCTGGGAGAAAAACTGTTTTTT. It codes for CATSRDLGEKLFF.

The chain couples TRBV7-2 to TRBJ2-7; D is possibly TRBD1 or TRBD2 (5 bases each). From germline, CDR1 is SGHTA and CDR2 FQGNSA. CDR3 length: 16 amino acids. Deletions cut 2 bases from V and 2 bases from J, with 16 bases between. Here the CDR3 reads CASSLTRGPFTYEQYF. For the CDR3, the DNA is TGTGCCAGCAGCTTAACGAGGGGACCTTTCACCTACGAGCAGTACTTC.

The CDR3 reads CASSQPKLAGVYNEQFF. The CDR3, as DNA: TGTGCCAGCAGCCAACCGAAGCTAGCGGGAGTCTACAATGAGCAGTTCTTC. The chain has TRBV5-6 and TRBJ2-1; 10 bases are shared with TRBD2. This CDR3 contains 17 residues. From germline, CDR1 is SGHDT and CDR2 YYEEEE. Trimming at V came to 4 bases and at J to 3 bases, leaving 10 bases not matched to a gene.

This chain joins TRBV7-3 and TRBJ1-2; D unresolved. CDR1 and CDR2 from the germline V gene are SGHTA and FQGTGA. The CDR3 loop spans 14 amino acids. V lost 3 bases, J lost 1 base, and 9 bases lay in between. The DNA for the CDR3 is TGTGCCAGCAGCTTCGGGCACATTAACTATGGCTACACCTTC. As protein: CASSFGHINYGYTF. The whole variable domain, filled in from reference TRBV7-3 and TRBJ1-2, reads GAGVSQTPSNKVTEKGKYVELRCDPISGHTALYWYRQSLGQGPEFLIYFQGTGAADDSGLPNDRFFAVRPEGSVSTLKIQRTERGDSAVYLCASSFGHINYGYTFGSGTRLTVV.

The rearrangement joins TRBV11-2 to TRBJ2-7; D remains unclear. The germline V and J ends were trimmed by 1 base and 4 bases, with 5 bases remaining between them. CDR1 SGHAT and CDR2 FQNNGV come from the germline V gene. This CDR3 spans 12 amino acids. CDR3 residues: CASSLALYEQYF. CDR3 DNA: TGTGCCAGCAGCTTAGCGCTTTACGAGCAGTACTTC.

The CDR3 region has the DNA TGTGCCAGCAGCACGGACAGGGGTCGGGCTACGCAGTATTTT. The encoded protein is CASSTDRGRATQYF. The V and J genes are TRBV7-2 and TRBJ2-3; 9 bases are a match to TRBD1. The CDR3 sequence is 14 residues long. The V gene's germline CDR1 is SGHTA and CDR2 FQGNSA. J gave up 8 bases and V 5 bases, and 8 bases lay outside the gene matches.

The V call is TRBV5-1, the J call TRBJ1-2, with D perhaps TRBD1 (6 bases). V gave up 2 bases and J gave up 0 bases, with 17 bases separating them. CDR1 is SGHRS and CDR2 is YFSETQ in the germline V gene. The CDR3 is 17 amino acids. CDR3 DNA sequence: TGCGCCAGCAGCTTCGGGGGAACACAGGGAGCTAACTATGGCTACACCTTC. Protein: CASSFGGTQGANYGYTF.

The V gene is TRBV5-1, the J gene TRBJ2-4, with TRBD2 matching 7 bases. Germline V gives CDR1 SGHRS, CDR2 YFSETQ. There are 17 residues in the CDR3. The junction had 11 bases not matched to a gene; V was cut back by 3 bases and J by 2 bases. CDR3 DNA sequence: TGCGCCAGCAGCTCCCGGCCTAGCGGAGAAACCAAAAACATTCAGTACTTC. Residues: CASSSRPSGETKNIQYF. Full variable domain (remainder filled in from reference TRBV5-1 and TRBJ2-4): KAGVTQTPRYLIKTRGQQVTLSCSPISGHRSVSWYQQTPGQGLQFLFEYFSETQRNKGNFPGRFSGRQFSNSRSEMNVSTLELGDSALYLCASSSRPSGETKNIQYFGAGTRLSVL.

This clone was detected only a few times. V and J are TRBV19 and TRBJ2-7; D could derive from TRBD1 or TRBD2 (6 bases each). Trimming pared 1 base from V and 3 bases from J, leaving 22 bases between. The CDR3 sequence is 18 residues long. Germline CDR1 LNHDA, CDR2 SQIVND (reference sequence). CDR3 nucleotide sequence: TGTGCCAGTAGTATAGTAGGCCCCTCGGTAGGGGGGAGCTACGAGCAGTACTTC. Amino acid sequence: CASSIVGPSVGGSYEQYF.

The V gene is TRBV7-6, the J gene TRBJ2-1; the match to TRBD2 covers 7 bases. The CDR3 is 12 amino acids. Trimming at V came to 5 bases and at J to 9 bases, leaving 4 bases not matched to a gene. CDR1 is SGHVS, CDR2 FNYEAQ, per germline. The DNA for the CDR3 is TGTGCCAGCAGCGCCCTAGCGGTTGAGCAGTTCTTC. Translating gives CASSALAVEQFF. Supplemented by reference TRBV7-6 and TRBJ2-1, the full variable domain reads GAGVSQSPRYKVTKRGQDVALRCDPISGHVSLYWYRQALGQGPEFLTYFNYEAQQDKSGLPNDRFSAERPEGSISTLTIQRTEQRDSAMYRCASSALAVEQFFGPGTRLTVL.

CDR3 bases: TGCAGTGCTAGAGTGAATAGACAGCAGTACTTC. Translated, it gives CSARVNRQQYF. The V call is TRBV20-1, the J call TRBJ2-7; D gene ambiguous. The germline V gene has CDR1 DFQATT and CDR2 SNEGSKA (reference sequence). V shed 1 base and J shed 8 bases, with 9 bases lying between them. The CDR3 is 11 amino acids.

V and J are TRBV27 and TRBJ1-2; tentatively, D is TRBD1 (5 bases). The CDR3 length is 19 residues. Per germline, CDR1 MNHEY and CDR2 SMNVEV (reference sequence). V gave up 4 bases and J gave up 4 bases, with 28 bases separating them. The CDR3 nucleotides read TGTGCCAGCAGTTCCCTCGGGGGTATACTATCCGATCTTTTCTATGGCTACACCTTC. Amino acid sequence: CASSSLGGILSDLFYGYTF.

CDR3 in amino acids: CASSEVPSSYNEQFF. The CDR3 nucleotides are TGCGCCAGCAGTGAGGTGCCGAGCTCCTACAATGAGCAGTTCTTC. This sequence joins TRBV10-2 and TRBJ2-1, with D unclear. Germline V gives CDR1 WSHSY, CDR2 SAAADI. This CDR3 contains 15 residues. Deletions cut 2 bases from V and 0 bases from J, with 8 bases between.

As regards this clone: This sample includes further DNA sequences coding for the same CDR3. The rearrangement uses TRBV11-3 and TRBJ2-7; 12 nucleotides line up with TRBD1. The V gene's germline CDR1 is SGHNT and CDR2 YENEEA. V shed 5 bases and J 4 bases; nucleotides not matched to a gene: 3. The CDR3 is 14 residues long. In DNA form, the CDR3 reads TGTGCCAGCAGCCCGGGACAGGGGGCATACGAGCAGTACTTC. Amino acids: CASSPGQGAYEQYF.

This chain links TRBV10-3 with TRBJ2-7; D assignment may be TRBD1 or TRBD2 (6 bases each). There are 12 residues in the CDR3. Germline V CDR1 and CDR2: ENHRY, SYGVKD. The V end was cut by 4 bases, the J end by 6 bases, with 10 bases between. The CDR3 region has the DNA TGTGCCATCAGTGGGGGGGCGGTCGAGCAGTACTTC. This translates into CAISGGAVEQYF.

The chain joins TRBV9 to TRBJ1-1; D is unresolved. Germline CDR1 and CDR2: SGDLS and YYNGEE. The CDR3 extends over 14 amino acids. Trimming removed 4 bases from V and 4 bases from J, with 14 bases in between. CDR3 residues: CASSSNNLGTEAFF. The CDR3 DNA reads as TGTGCCAGCAGCTCCAACAATTTGGGCACTGAAGCTTTCTTT.

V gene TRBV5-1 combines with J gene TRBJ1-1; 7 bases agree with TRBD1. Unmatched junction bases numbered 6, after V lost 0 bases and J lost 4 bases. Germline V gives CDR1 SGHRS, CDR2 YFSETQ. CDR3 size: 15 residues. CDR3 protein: CASSLAPTGTTEAFF. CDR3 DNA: TGCGCCAGCAGCTTGGCCCCGACAGGGACCACTGAAGCTTTCTTT. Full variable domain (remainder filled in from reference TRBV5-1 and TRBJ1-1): KAGVTQTPRYLIKTRGQQVTLSCSPISGHRSVSWYQQTPGQGLQFLFEYFSETQRNKGNFPGRFSGRQFSNSRSEMNVSTLELGDSALYLCASSLAPTGTTEAFFGQGTRLTVV.

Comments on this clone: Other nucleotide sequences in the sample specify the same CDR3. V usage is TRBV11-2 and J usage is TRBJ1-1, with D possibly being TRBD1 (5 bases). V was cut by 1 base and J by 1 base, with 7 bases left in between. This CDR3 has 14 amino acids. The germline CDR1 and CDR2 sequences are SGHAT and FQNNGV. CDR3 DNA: TGTGCCAGCAGCTTAGTAGGACAGAACACTGAAGCTTTCTTT. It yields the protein CASSLVGQNTEAFF.

This CDR3 reads CASSEILTEETQYF. CDR3 bases: TGTGCCAGCAGTGAAATTTTGACAGAAGAGACCCAGTACTTC. The rearrangement links TRBV2 to TRBJ2-5, with a tentative D call TRBD1 (5 bases). Germline V gene lookup returns CDR1 SNHLY and CDR2 FYNNEI. Trimming stripped 2 bases from V and 3 bases from J, with 10 bases between. The CDR3 consists of 14 residues. The variable domain in full, with the rest retrieved from reference TRBV2 and TRBJ2-5, is EPEVTQTPSHQVTQMGQEVILRCVPISNHLYFYWYRQILGQKVEFLVSFYNNEISEKSEIFDDQFSVERPDGSNFTLKIRSTKLEDSAMYFCASSEILTEETQYFGPGTRLLVL.

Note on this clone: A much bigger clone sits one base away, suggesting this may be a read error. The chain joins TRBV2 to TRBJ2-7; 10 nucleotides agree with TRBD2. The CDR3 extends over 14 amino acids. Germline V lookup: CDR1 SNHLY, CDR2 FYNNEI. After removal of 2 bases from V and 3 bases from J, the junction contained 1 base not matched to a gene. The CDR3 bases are TGTGCCAGCAGTGAACTAGCGGGAGACTACGAGCAGTACTTC. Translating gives CASSELAGDYEQYF.

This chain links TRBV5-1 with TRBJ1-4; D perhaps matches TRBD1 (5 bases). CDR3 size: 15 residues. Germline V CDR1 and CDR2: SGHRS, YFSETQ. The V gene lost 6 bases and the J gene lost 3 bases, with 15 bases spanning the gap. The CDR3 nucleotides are TGCGCCAGCACCCAAATGGAAGGGGCTAATGAAAAACTGTTTTTT. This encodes CASTQMEGANEKLFF.

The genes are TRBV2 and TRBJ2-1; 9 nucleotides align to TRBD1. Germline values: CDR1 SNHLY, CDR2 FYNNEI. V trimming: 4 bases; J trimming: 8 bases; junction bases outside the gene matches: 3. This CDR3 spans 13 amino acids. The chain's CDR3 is CASSADRGDEQFF. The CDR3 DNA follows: TGTGCCAGCAGTGCAGACAGGGGGGATGAGCAGTTCTTC. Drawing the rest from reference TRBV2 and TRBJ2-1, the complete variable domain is EPEVTQTPSHQVTQMGQEVILRCVPISNHLYFYWYRQILGQKVEFLVSFYNNEISEKSEIFDDQFSVERPDGSNFTLKIRSTKLEDSAMYFCASSADRGDEQFFGPGTRLTVL.

The CDR3 DNA follows: TGCGCCAGCAGCTTGGTTGTGGGAGGTTCTGGCACTGAAGCTTTCTTT. It translates to CASSLVVGGSGTEAFF. This chain uses TRBV5-1 with TRBJ1-1; unclear D gene. Per the germline V gene, CDR1 is SGHRS and CDR2 is YFSETQ. Between the trimmed V and J ends, which lost 0 bases and 4 bases, there was a span of 16 bases. The CDR3 length is 16 residues.

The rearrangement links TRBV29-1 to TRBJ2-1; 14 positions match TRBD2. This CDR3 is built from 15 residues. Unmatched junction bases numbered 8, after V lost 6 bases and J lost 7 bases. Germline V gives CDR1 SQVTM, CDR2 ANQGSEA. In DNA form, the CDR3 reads TGCAGCGTCGAGAAGACTAGCGGGAGGGTGAATGAGCAGTTCTTC. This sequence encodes CSVEKTSGRVNEQFF.

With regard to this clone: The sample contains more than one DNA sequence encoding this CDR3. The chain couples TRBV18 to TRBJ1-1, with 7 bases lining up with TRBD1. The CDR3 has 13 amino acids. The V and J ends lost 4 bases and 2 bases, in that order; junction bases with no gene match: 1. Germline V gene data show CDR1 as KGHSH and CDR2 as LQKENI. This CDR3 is CASSRDSNTEAFF. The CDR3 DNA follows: TGTGCCAGCTCACGGGACAGTAACACTGAAGCTTTCTTT.

The CDR3 nucleotides are TGTGCCAGCAGTTATTCCCTCGGTCCTAACTATGGCTACACCTTC. Amino acid sequence: CASSYSLGPNYGYTF. The rearrangement joins TRBV7-2 to TRBJ1-2, with no clear D. This CDR3 has 15 residues. Trimming removed 6 bases at V and 0 bases at J, with 14 bases between. From germline, CDR1 is SGHTA and CDR2 FQGNSA.

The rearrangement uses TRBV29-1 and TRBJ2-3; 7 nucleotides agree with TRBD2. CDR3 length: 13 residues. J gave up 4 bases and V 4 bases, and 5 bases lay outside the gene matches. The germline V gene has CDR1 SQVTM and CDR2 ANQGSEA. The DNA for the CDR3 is TGCAGCGTTGGGGGGGGTTGGCCAGATACGCAGTATTTT. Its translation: CSVGGGWPDTQYF.